The 8 T cell receptor beta chains below were found in one sample sequenced in a study of cytomegalovirus exposure and HLA in healthy donors. The PCR contained 60 Vbeta and 13 Jbeta primers. Profiling relied on immunoSEQ multiplex PCR, and the TCRdb table lists in-frame clones only, not all of them. The sample includes 150,000 to 200,000 clones, around 83% of them seen just once. The sequenced material came from PBMCs. These receptor sequences come from a man aged 45 to 65 in good health and CMV-seronegative.

The chain is built from TRBV6-1 and TRBJ1-2; D is perhaps TRBD1 (6 bases). The germline V gene has CDR1 MNHNS and CDR2 SASEGT. V was cut by 3 bases and J by 2 bases, with 7 bases left in between. This CDR3 spans 13 amino acids. The CDR3 reads CASSEGQNYGYTF. The CDR3 DNA is TGTGCCAGCAGTGAGGGACAAAACTATGGCTACACCTTC.

The chain carries TRBV6-6 and TRBJ2-3, with TRBD2 matching 8 bases. The V and J ends lost 6 bases and 5 bases, in that order; junction bases with no gene match: 10. The CDR3 sequence is 15 residues long. Germline lookup yields CDR1 MNHNY and CDR2 SVGAGI (reference sequence). CDR3 sequence reads: CASSDPGLGVDTQYF. In DNA, the CDR3 is TGTGCCAGCAGCGACCCGGGACTAGGGGTAGATACGCAGTATTTT.

The chain is built from TRBV7-9 and TRBJ2-5, with D possibly matching TRBD2 (5 bases). The CDR3 covers 13 residues. V was shortened by 5 bases and J by 4 bases, with 11 bases between the two germline ends. CDR1 and CDR2 (germline): SEHNR, FQNEAQ (reference sequence). In nucleotides, the CDR3 is TGTGCCAGCAGCACCAGCGAGGGAGAGACCCAGTACTTC. Translated, it gives CASSTSEGETQYF.

V and J are TRBV25-1 and TRBJ1-1; 9 bases are a match to TRBD1. Looked up from germline, CDR1 is MGHDK and CDR2 is SYGVNS. V was clipped by 5 bases and J by 6 bases; unmatched bases: 7. This CDR3 has 14 residues. CDR3 loop: CASSTTGGIAEAFF. In DNA form, the CDR3 reads TGTGCCAGCAGTACAACAGGGGGCATCGCTGAAGCTTTCTTT.

A note on this clone: Relative to the germline gene, one junction end is altered; a read error may explain this. The chain is built from TRBV7-9 and TRBJ2-5; D ambiguous. The CDR3 is 13 residues long. Germline V gene data show CDR1 as SEHNR and CDR2 as FQNEAQ (reference sequence). CDR3: CSSSLVVQETQYF. Here the CDR3 DNA reads TGTTCCAGCAGCTTGGTAGTCCAAGAGACCCAGTACTTC. Using reference TRBV7-9 and TRBJ2-5 for the parts outside the CDR3, the full variable domain is DTGVSQNPRHKITKRGQNVTFRCDPISEHNRLYWYRQTLGQGPEFLTYFQNEAQLEKSRLLSDRFSAERPKGSFSTLEIQRTEQGDSAMYLCSSSLVVQETQYFGPGTRLLVL.

This chain uses TRBV6-5 with TRBJ2-5; 7 bases fit TRBD2. Judging by the DNA end, TRBJ2-7 fits better; the J call may be wrong. This CDR3 contains 16 residues. Per the germline V gene, CDR1 is MNHEY and CDR2 is SVGAGI. The CDR3 coding sequence is TGTGCCAGCAGTTACTCGACGGGCGGGGGAGAGTACGAGCAGTACTTC. Translation gives CASSYSTGGGEYEQYF.

This chain connects TRBV9 to TRBJ2-5; 7 bases are shared with TRBD1. This CDR3 has 14 amino acids. V was clipped by 1 base and J by 5 bases; unmatched bases: 5. Germline V CDR1 and CDR2: SGDLS, YYNGEE. The CDR3 here is CASSVRGGGETQYF. As DNA, the CDR3 is TGTGCCAGCAGCGTACGAGGGGGCGGGGAGACCCAGTACTTC.

This chain uses TRBV15 with TRBJ2-7; 9 bases are a match to TRBD1. Germline CDR1 is LNHNV and CDR2 is YYDKDF (reference sequence). The length of the CDR3 is 16 residues. Trimming took 2 bases from V and 3 from J; bases not matched to a gene: 8. The CDR3 spells CATSRTGTGKFYEQYF. CDR3 in DNA: TGTGCCACCAGCAGAACTGGGACAGGGAAGTTCTACGAGCAGTACTTC.